This T cell receptor (beta chain) was captured by sequencing in a study of T cells expressing NK-cell markers. Background on the study: Sequencing of TCR beta repertoires drew on sorted CD3+CD56+NKG2C+, CD3+CD56+NKG2C- and CD3+CD56-NKG2C+ T cells.

TCRdb re-called the 5' RACE reads; every CDR3 protein appears as one record, without DNA. This sample's table has 120,000 to 150,000 distinct CDR3 sequences. This CDR3 region has 14 residues. Per germline, CDR1 SEHNR and CDR2 FQNEAQ (reference sequence). The gene calls are TRBV7-9 and TRBJ2-3. This receptor was obtained from a man in his late teens or twenties in good health. The sequencing input was blood T cells: a sorted CD56 or NKG2C T cell subset, CD4+ or CD8+ T cells, or bulk PBMC T cells (not recorded which). The CDR3 loop reads CASSSESYSDTQYF.